Here is one TCR beta chain with its context. Its antigen is not known. The entry originates in a study of cytomegalovirus exposure and HLA in healthy donors. General study findings and limits: Reports described diagnosis of cytomegalovirus status by the classifier as highly specific and sensitive. TRBV6-2, TRBV6-3 and other indistinguishable V segments were excluded. Upon later analysis, TCR association rates were observed to vary by HLA locus, being highest for DRB1 and lowest for HLA-C.

Germline V gene data show CDR1 as LGHNA and CDR2 as YSLEER. There are 17 residues in the CDR3. J lost 3 bases, V lost 0 bases, and 10 bases had no gene match. The PCR made use of 60 Vbeta and 13 Jbeta primers. Repertoires were generated with immunoSEQ multiplex PCR, while TCRdb's copy carries only in-frame clones and drops some. There are 150,000 to 200,000 clones in the sample; around 81% occur only once, and about 1.7% lies in the top ten. The chain carries TRBV4-3 and TRBJ2-7; TRBD1 agrees at 8 bases. This TCR came from a man between 18 and 29 years old in good health and CMV-seronegative. The specimen was PBMCs. The CDR3 reads CASSQDRTGSGYYEQYF. CDR3 nucleotide sequence: TGCGCCAGCAGCCAAGACAGGACAGGGTCAGGCTACTACGAGCAGTACTTC.